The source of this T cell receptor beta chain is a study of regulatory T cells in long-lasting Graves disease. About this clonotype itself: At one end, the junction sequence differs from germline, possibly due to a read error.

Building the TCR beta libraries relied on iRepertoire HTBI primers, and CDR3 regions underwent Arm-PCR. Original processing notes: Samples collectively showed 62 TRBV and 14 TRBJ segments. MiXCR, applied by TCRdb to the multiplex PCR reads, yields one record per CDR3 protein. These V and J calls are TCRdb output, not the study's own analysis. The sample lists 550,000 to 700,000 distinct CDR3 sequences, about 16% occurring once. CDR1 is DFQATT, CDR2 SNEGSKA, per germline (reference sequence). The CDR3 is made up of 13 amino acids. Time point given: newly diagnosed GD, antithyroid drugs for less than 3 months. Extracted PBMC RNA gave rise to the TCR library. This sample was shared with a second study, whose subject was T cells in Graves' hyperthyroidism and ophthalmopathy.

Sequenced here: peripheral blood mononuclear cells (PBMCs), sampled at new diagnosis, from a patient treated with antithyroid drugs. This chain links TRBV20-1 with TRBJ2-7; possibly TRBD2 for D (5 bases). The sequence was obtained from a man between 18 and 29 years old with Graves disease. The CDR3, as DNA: TGCAGTGCTAGATTGAGGTTGGCAGAAGCGACTATTTTC. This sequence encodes CSARLRLAEATIF.